The 21 T cell receptor beta chains listed next were all sequenced from one sample in a study of blood T cells in healthy people across ages. Combining a sample-barcoded 5' primer with a J-beta primer mix, a second PCR ran for about 7 to 12 cycles. TCRdb redid the calling of the 5' RACE reads with MiXCR, one entry per CDR3 protein. The data hold around 800,000 distinct CDR3 sequences, with about a quarter observed a single time. The data were also submitted as part of a second study, on T cells of mothers and their children.

The source material was blood. All receptors come from a boy aged 5-17 years in good health.

The chain uses TRBV20-1 and TRBJ2-3; D unclear. With 2 bases removed from V and 3 bases from J, the gap between germline ends came to 12 bases. The CDR3 has 14 amino acids. Germline V gene sequence: CDR1 DFQATT, CDR2 SNEGSKA (reference sequence). This CDR3 is CSARNTFRTDTQYF. The DNA for the CDR3 is TGCAGTGCTAGAAATACTTTCAGGACAGATACGCAGTATTTT.

The chain carries TRBV12-3 or TRBV12-4 and TRBJ2-4; D is possibly TRBD1 (6 bases). CDR3 length equals 15 residues. Trimming pared 2 bases from V and 4 bases from J, leaving 12 bases between. The CDR3 bases are TGTGCCAGCAGTTTACGGAAACAGGGTAAAAACATTCAGTACTTC. This translates into CASSLRKQGKNIQYF.

This chain connects TRBV9 to TRBJ2-7; perhaps TRBD2 as D (5 bases). Near its end, the DNA agrees better with TRBJ2-1, so the J call may be wrong. The germline gives CDR1 SGDLS, CDR2 YYNGEE. The CDR3 extends over 14 amino acids. This chain's CDR3 is CASSPQLVINEQFF. The CDR3 DNA sequence: TGTGCCAGCAGCCCCCAACTAGTGATCAATGAGCAGTTCTTC.

This clonotype has a handful of counts. The chain has TRBV12-3 or TRBV12-4 and TRBJ2-7; tentatively, D is TRBD1 (5 bases). The DNA end lines up better with TRBJ2-5; the J call may be wrong. This CDR3 is 15 amino acids long. The CDR3 is CASSHPQGIGETQYF. CDR3 nucleotides: TGTGCCAGCAGTCACCCCCAGGGTATTGGTGAGACCCAGTACTTC.

The rearrangement uses TRBV6-1 and TRBJ2-1; 10 nucleotides match TRBD1. Germline values: CDR1 MNHNS, CDR2 SASEGT. CDR3 length: 15 residues. The V and J ends lost 3 bases and 3 bases, in that order; junction bases with no gene match: 2. The CDR3 coding sequence is TGTGCCAGCAGTGAGGGACAGGGGAACTACAATGAGCAGTTCTTC. Its translation is CASSEGQGNYNEQFF.

The chain recombines TRBV10-3 with TRBJ2-1; tentative D call: TRBD2 (6 bases). Trimming shortened V by 3 bases and J by 5 bases, and 8 bases separated the two germline ends. Germline assignment: CDR1 ENHRY and CDR2 SYGVKD. This CDR3 contains 13 residues. In DNA form, the CDR3 reads TGTGCCATCAGTGAACTAGCTGACAATGAGCAGTTCTTC. As protein: CAISELADNEQFF.

This clonotype was counted a few times. J is TRBJ2-5 and V is TRBV20-1; D assignment may be TRBD1 or TRBD2 (5 bases each). Per germline, CDR1 DFQATT and CDR2 SNEGSKA (reference sequence). The CDR3 sequence is 14 residues long. V was clipped by 8 bases and J by 5 bases, with 21 bases between them. The CDR3 loop is CSTLGLAGMETQYF. CDR3 nucleotides: TGCAGTACCCTTGGGCTAGCAGGGATGGAGACCCAGTACTTC.

V gene TRBV6-5 combines with J gene TRBJ2-7; D unclear. V shed 2 bases and J shed 2 bases, with 10 bases lying between them. The CDR3 loop spans 14 amino acids. Germline CDR1 MNHEY, CDR2 SVGAGI. The CDR3 bases are TGTGCCAGCAGTTACGGTAGGGATACCTACGAGCAGTACTTC. This encodes CASSYGRDTYEQYF.

J is TRBJ1-4 and V is TRBV4-1; no firm D call. Trimming stripped 4 bases from V and 8 bases from J, with 17 bases between. Germline loops: CDR1 MGHRA, CDR2 YSYEKL. The CDR3 consists of 15 residues. The CDR3 region is CASSPRGGFKEKLFF. In DNA form, the CDR3 reads TGCGCCAGCAGCCCACGGGGAGGGTTTAAGGAAAAACTGTTTTTT.

This clonotype was seen only a few times. This sequence joins TRBV12-3 or TRBV12-4 and TRBJ1-4, with D tentatively TRBD1 (6 bases). V lost 4 bases and J lost 4, with 10 bases in between. This CDR3 spans 14 amino acids. CDR3 amino acids: CASSSTGVNEKLFF. In DNA, the CDR3 is TGTGCCAGCAGTTCGACAGGAGTTAATGAAAAACTGTTTTTT.

This sequence joins TRBV10-1 and TRBJ2-2, with D hard to call. Germline V CDR1 and CDR2: WNHNN, SYGVQD (reference sequence). V lost 2 bases, J lost 6 bases, and 10 bases lay in between. This CDR3 is 14 amino acids long. The CDR3 nucleotides read TGCGCCAGCAGTGAGGGCCAGTCCCCCGGGGAGCTGTTTTTT. Protein: CASSEGQSPGELFF.

The chain carries TRBV29-1 and TRBJ2-5, with TRBD2 as a possible D gene (6 bases). The J call may be faulty, since TRBJ2-7 better matches the DNA end. Germline CDR1 reads SQVTM; CDR2 reads ANQGSEA. The CDR3 length is 13 residues. The DNA of the CDR3 is TGCAGCGTTGATTCTGGGGGGAACTACGAGCAGTACTTC. Encoded protein: CSVDSGGNYEQYF.

This clonotype was observed a few times. The J gene is TRBJ2-7, the V gene TRBV4-1; 9 bases line up with TRBD2. The CDR3 covers 15 residues. Unmatched junction bases numbered 4, after V lost 1 base and J lost 3 bases. Germline CDR1 MGHRA, CDR2 YSYEKL. CDR3 in DNA: TGCGCCAGCAGCCAAGTGGGTAGCGGGGGCTACGAGCAGTACTTC. Protein product: CASSQVGSGGYEQYF.

The V call is TRBV27, the J call TRBJ2-7; D perhaps matches TRBD2 (5 bases). The CDR3 consists of 14 residues. V was trimmed by 10 bases and J by 2 bases, leaving 18 bases between them. Germline CDR1 and CDR2: MNHEY and SMNVEV (reference sequence). The CDR3 DNA reads TGTGCCACCCACGAAATGGAGGCCCCCTACGAGCAGTACTTC. Translated: CATHEMEAPYEQYF.

This clonotype appeared a few times. The rearrangement uses TRBV20-1 and TRBJ2-7; 11 bases are a match to TRBD2. Germline loops: CDR1 DFQATT, CDR2 SNEGSKA (reference sequence). The CDR3 totals 15 residues. J lost 2 bases, V lost 2 bases, and 5 bases had no gene match. Written as DNA, the CDR3 is TGCAGTGCTAGAAGCACTAGCGGGGGTGCCTACGAGCAGTACTTC. Translation: CSARSTSGGAYEQYF.

J is TRBJ1-2 and V is TRBV5-1; D gene unclear. Germline CDR1 reads SGHRS; CDR2 reads YFSETQ. The CDR3 covers 15 residues. V was pared by 2 bases and J by 4 bases, with 15 bases between. The CDR3 coding sequence is TGCGCCAGCAGCTTCGGTGTGACGGGCACCTATGGCTACACCTTC. The encoded protein is CASSFGVTGTYGYTF.

The chain employs TRBV7-2 and TRBJ2-5, with 8 bases lining up with TRBD1. The J call could be wrong; TRBJ2-1 is a better fit for the DNA end. CDR1 is SGHTA, CDR2 FQGNSA, per germline. CDR3 length equals 16 residues. DNA of the CDR3: TGTGCCAGCAGCTTGGCCGGGACAGGTTTATTACATGAGCAGTTCTTC. Encoded protein: CASSLAGTGLLHEQFF.

This clonotype was observed a handful of times. This chain connects TRBV5-5 to TRBJ2-7, with 8 bases identical to TRBD1. V dropped 5 bases and J dropped 9; count of bases not matched to a gene: 7. Germline CDR1 is SGHKS and CDR2 is YYEKEE (reference sequence). This CDR3 is 12 amino acids long. As DNA, the CDR3 is TGTGCCAGCAGTGCAACAGGGGGGCCGCAGTACTTC. This codes for CASSATGGPQYF.

J is TRBJ2-5 and V is TRBV20-1; TRBD2 agrees at 9 bases. The assigned J gene may be wrong: the sequence end matches TRBJ2-1 better. The V gene's germline CDR1 is DFQATT and CDR2 SNEGSKA (reference sequence). This CDR3 has 15 residues. The DNA for the CDR3 is TGCAGTGCTAGAGGCCTAGCGGGACTACGGAATGAGCAGTTCTTC. It encodes CSARGLAGLRNEQFF.

This clonotype was observed a handful of times. V usage is TRBV7-6 and J usage is TRBJ1-1; 9 bases line up with TRBD1. V lost 0 bases, J lost 0 bases, and 5 bases stayed unmatched. Per the germline V gene, CDR1 is SGHVS and CDR2 is FNYEAQ. The CDR3 totals 17 residues. CDR3 amino acids: CASSLAYRGPVNTEAFF. Here the CDR3 DNA reads TGTGCCAGCAGCTTAGCGTACAGGGGGCCGGTGAACACTGAAGCTTTCTTT.

The chain joins TRBV20-1 to TRBJ2-3, with D perhaps being TRBD1 or TRBD2 (5 bases each). Germline CDR1 is DFQATT and CDR2 is SNEGSKA (reference sequence). This CDR3 has 14 residues. Trimming left V 6 bases short and J 2 bases short, with 15 bases between. The DNA for the CDR3 is TGCAGTGCAATGGGACGGCAACTCACAGATACGCAGTATTTT. As protein: CSAMGRQLTDTQYF.